The 25 T cell receptor beta chains below were found in one sample sequenced in a study of T cell changes during pregnancy in multiple sclerosis. The protocol was immunoSEQ multiplex PCR, while the TCRdb copy is restricted to in-frame clones and leaves out a portion. The table includes 70,000 to 95,000 clones, under 95% detected once. The source was CD4+ T cells from peripheral blood mononuclear cells, collected in the second trimester of pregnancy. These receptors were obtained from a female donor with multiple sclerosis, enrolled in a pregnancy study.

This rearrangement joins TRBV30 to TRBJ1-2; the D is unclear. From germline, CDR1 is GTSNPN and CDR2 SVGIG (reference sequence). CDR3 length: 13 residues. Trimming cost V 2 bases and J 5 bases, with 12 bases left between them. The chain's CDR3 is CAWSSSMEYGYTF. For the CDR3, the DNA is TGTGCCTGGAGTTCGAGCATGGAGTATGGCTACACCTTC.

The chain recombines TRBV2 with TRBJ1-2; D is unresolved. Trimming removed 6 bases at V and 7 bases at J, with 15 bases between. Germline V CDR1 and CDR2: SNHLY, FYNNEI. This CDR3 spans 13 amino acids. The CDR3 spells CASRGDLFGGYTF. Written as DNA, the CDR3 is TGTGCCAGCAGGGGAGACCTATTTGGTGGCTACACCTTC. Full variable domain (missing parts from reference TRBV2 and TRBJ1-2): EPEVTQTPSHQVTQMGQEVILRCVPISNHLYFYWYRQILGQKVEFLVSFYNNEISEKSEIFDDQFSVERPDGSNFTLKIRSTKLEDSAMYFCASRGDLFGGYTFGSGTRLTVV.

This chain uses TRBV4-3 with TRBJ2-2; tentative D call: TRBD1 (5 bases). Trimming removed 0 bases from V and 9 bases from J, with 20 bases in between. Germline V lookup: CDR1 LGHNA, CDR2 YSLEER. The CDR3 has 17 amino acids. The CDR3 nucleotides read TGCGCCAGCAGCCAAGATTACGGACCCCAAAGGGGCTGGGAGCTGTTTTTT. This codes for CASSQDYGPQRGWELFF.

The chain links TRBV6-5 to TRBJ1-5; 8 bases are shared with TRBD1. CDR3 length: 14 residues. V lost 4 bases to trimming and J lost 7 bases; unmatched junction nucleotides: 6. The germline V gene has CDR1 MNHEY and CDR2 SVGAGI. CDR3 nucleotides: TGTGCCAGCAGTTCGACAGGGGAGGGCCAGCCCCAGCATTTT. Protein product: CASSSTGEGQPQHF.

The genes are TRBV18 and TRBJ1-1; 7 bases match TRBD1. CDR3 length equals 17 residues. V was pared by 5 bases and J by 0 bases, with 12 bases of the junction left unmatched. Germline CDR1 and CDR2: KGHSH and LQKENI. The CDR3 DNA follows: TGTGCCAGCTCAACTATACGGGACAGCCTCATGAACACTGAAGCTTTCTTT. Its translation: CASSTIRDSLMNTEAFF.

The chain employs TRBV2 and TRBJ1-1; TRBD1 matches 7 bases. Germline V gene lookup returns CDR1 SNHLY and CDR2 FYNNEI. Trimming cost V 8 bases and J 1 base; bases outside gene matches: 1. The length of the CDR3 is 12 residues. The CDR3 loop reads CASRQGNTEAFF. The CDR3 DNA reads TGTGCCAGCCGACAGGGGAACACTGAAGCTTTCTTT.

The rearrangement joins TRBV19 to TRBJ2-2; 9 bases are a match to TRBD2. The V and J ends lost 8 bases and 5 bases, in that order; junction bases with no gene match: 6. Germline V CDR1 and CDR2: LNHDA, SQIVND (reference sequence). This CDR3 is built from 14 residues. The CDR3 DNA reads TGTGCCAGTTTGAGGCTAGCGGGAACCGGGGAGCTGTTTTTT. Residues: CASLRLAGTGELFF.

This chain uses TRBV11-3 with TRBJ1-5, with TRBD1 identical over 9 bases. Unmatched junction bases numbered 9, after V lost 4 bases and J lost 2 bases. There are 17 residues in the CDR3. Germline V gene data show CDR1 as SGHNT and CDR2 as YENEEA. The CDR3 is CASSSPGQGRRNQPQHF. Here the CDR3 DNA reads TGTGCCAGCAGCTCACCGGGACAGGGTCGGCGCAATCAGCCCCAGCATTTT.

This chain joins TRBV7-8 and TRBJ1-2; tentatively, D is TRBD1 (5 bases). The CDR3 spans 16 residues. Between the trimmed V and J ends, which lost 0 bases and 6 bases, there was a span of 17 bases. The germline V gene has CDR1 SGHVS and CDR2 FQNEAQ. The chain's CDR3 is CASSLANGREVHGYTF. CDR3 sequence (DNA): TGTGCCAGCAGCTTAGCAAACGGCAGGGAAGTACATGGCTACACCTTC.

The chain combines TRBV4-3 with TRBJ2-2; D gene unclear. Trimming took 3 bases from V and 5 from J, leaving 22 bases between them. The CDR3 runs to 18 residues. Germline CDR1 reads LGHNA; CDR2 reads YSLEER. The DNA for the CDR3 is TGCGCCAGCAGCCATGCCCGAGCCGGGTCCCGACGGACCGGGGAGCTGTTTTTT. Translated: CASSHARAGSRRTGELFF.

V and J are TRBV19 and TRBJ2-7; maybe TRBD1 (6 bases). There are 13 residues in the CDR3. Trimming removed 4 bases from V and 6 bases from J, with 13 bases in between. CDR1 is LNHDA, CDR2 SQIVND, per germline (reference sequence). CDR3 amino acids: CASSTRGSREQYF. CDR3 nucleotides: TGTGCCAGTAGTACGAGGGGGTCCCGCGAGCAGTACTTC.

V gene TRBV5-1 combines with J gene TRBJ2-4, with 13 positions matching TRBD2. The CDR3 sequence is 17 residues long. Germline trimming cut 3 bases from V and 7 bases from J; bases unmatched to any gene: 10. Per the germline V gene, CDR1 is SGHRS and CDR2 is YFSETQ. CDR3 nucleotides: TGCGCCAGCAGCTCCGGGACTAGCGGGGCTCGCCGGAACATTCAGTACTTC. It specifies CASSSGTSGARRNIQYF.

V gene TRBV7-2 combines with J gene TRBJ1-5; no clear D. CDR3 length: 14 residues. The germline V gene encodes CDR1 SGHTA and CDR2 FQGNSA. V dropped 1 base and J dropped 0 bases, with 4 bases sitting between them. CDR3 nucleotides: TGTGCCAGCAGCTTAGAACATAGCAATCAGCCCCAGCATTTT. This sequence encodes CASSLEHSNQPQHF.

This clone showed up just once. The chain combines TRBV6-5 with TRBJ2-5, with TRBD2 identical over 10 bases. The V gene's germline CDR1 is MNHEY and CDR2 SVGAGI. CDR3 length: 14 residues. With 2 bases clipped from V and 6 bases from J, the junction kept 3 bases outside the gene matches. The CDR3 DNA reads TGTGCCAGCAGTTACGGACTAGCGGAAAAGACCCAGTACTTC. The encoded protein is CASSYGLAEKTQYF.

This clone has only one observation. This chain uses TRBV27 with TRBJ2-3; 8 nucleotides line up with TRBD2. CDR1 and CDR2 (germline): MNHEY, SMNVEV (reference sequence). There are 15 residues in the CDR3. Germline trimming cut 7 bases from V and 3 bases from J; bases unmatched to any gene: 9. CDR3 region: CASKGSGRLTDTQYF. The CDR3 DNA follows: TGTGCCAGCAAAGGCAGCGGGAGATTAACAGATACGCAGTATTTT.

The rearrangement uses TRBV7-3 and TRBJ2-5; 11 positions match TRBD2. CDR3 length: 16 amino acids. Trimming took 5 bases from V and 4 from J; bases not matched to a gene: 9. The germline V gene encodes CDR1 SGHTA and CDR2 FQGTGA. For the CDR3, the DNA is TGTGCCAGCAGCCCCTTAGCGGGGGGGCGAAGAGAGACCCAGTACTTC. Its protein is CASSPLAGGRRETQYF.

CDR3: CAWRRGTASTDTQYF. The DNA for the CDR3 is TGTGCCTGGAGAAGAGGGACTGCTAGCACAGATACGCAGTATTTT. This sequence joins TRBV30 and TRBJ2-3; the D gene is possibly TRBD2 (6 bases). Germline V gene data show CDR1 as GTSNPN and CDR2 as SVGIG (reference sequence). The CDR3 spans 15 residues. V lost 3 bases and J lost 0, with 13 bases in between.

V gene TRBV14 combines with J gene TRBJ2-1; D perhaps matches TRBD2 (5 bases). V was trimmed by 4 bases and J by 2 bases, leaving 9 bases between them. From germline, CDR1 is SGHDN and CDR2 FVKESK. The CDR3 loop spans 14 amino acids. CDR3 nucleotide sequence: TGTGCCAGCAGCCCCGCGGGTGCCTACAATGAGCAGTTCTTC. Its translation: CASSPAGAYNEQFF.

There are a few counts of this clone. The V gene is TRBV19, the J gene TRBJ1-3, with D maybe TRBD1 (6 bases). The length of the CDR3 is 15 residues. V dropped 4 bases and J dropped 2 bases, with 12 bases sitting between them. Germline CDR1 and CDR2: LNHDA and SQIVND (reference sequence). The CDR3 nucleotides read TGTGCCAGTAGTACCCAACAGGGTGCTGGAAACACCATATATTTT. Its translation is CASSTQQGAGNTIYF.

This chain uses TRBV30 with TRBJ1-2, with D maybe TRBD1 (6 bases). This CDR3 region has 13 residues. Trimming left V 0 bases short and J 8 bases short, with 13 bases between. The germline CDR1 and CDR2 sequences are GTSNPN and SVGIG (reference sequence). The CDR3 reads CAWSVGQGRGYTF. CDR3 coding DNA: TGTGCCTGGAGTGTAGGGCAGGGGCGCGGCTACACCTTC.

The chain employs TRBV5-6 and TRBJ1-4, with D possibly being TRBD1 (5 bases). V lost 0 bases and J lost 5, with 14 bases in between. From germline, CDR1 is SGHDT and CDR2 YYEEEE. The CDR3 extends over 16 amino acids. CDR3 DNA sequence: TGTGCCAGCAGCTTGGCCCCAACAGGAAGAAATGAAAAACTGTTTTTT. This codes for CASSLAPTGRNEKLFF.

The chain combines TRBV7-2 with TRBJ1-3, with D unresolved. The CDR3 covers 13 residues. With 0 bases removed from V and 3 bases from J, the gap between germline ends came to 3 bases. Germline values: CDR1 SGHTA, CDR2 FQGNSA. In DNA form, the CDR3 reads TGTGCCAGCAGCTTAGCTCGTGGAAACACCATATATTTT. Translated: CASSLARGNTIYF.

This chain joins TRBV12-5 and TRBJ2-7; no clear D gene. CDR3 length equals 13 residues. Per the germline V gene, CDR1 is LGHNT and CDR2 is FRNRAP. V was shortened by 1 base and J by 0 bases, with 4 bases between the two germline ends. CDR3 loop: CASGLGASYEQYF. As DNA, the CDR3 is TGTGCTAGTGGTTTGGGGGCCTCCTACGAGCAGTACTTC.

The chain links TRBV6-1 to TRBJ1-4; 10 positions match TRBD1. The CDR3 covers 15 residues. V lost 4 bases to trimming and J lost 7 bases; unmatched junction nucleotides: 6. Looked up from germline, CDR1 is MNHNS and CDR2 is SASEGT. Written as DNA, the CDR3 is TGTGCCAGCAGTGCTCCGACAGGGGGCGGTGAAAAACTGTTTTTT. This gives the protein CASSAPTGGGEKLFF.

The CDR3 spells CASRNRQGLDTEAFF. The CDR3 bases are TGTGCCAGCAGAAATCGACAGGGTTTGGACACTGAAGCTTTCTTT. The chain uses TRBV6-6 and TRBJ1-1; 7 bases map to TRBD1. This CDR3 has 15 residues. CDR1 is MNHNY and CDR2 is SVGAGI in the germline V gene (reference sequence). Trimming cost V 6 bases and J 3 bases; bases outside gene matches: 10.